What follows are 18 T cell receptor beta chains derived from one specimen sequenced in a study of shared T cell receptors in the human thymus. Sequencing was performed with immunoSEQ multiplex PCR; in TCRdb, only in-frame clones are kept and a portion is missing. The sample contains hundreds of thousands of clones, around 93% of which appear only once. Material for sequencing was thymocytes. The receptors were sampled from a human donor.

The gene calls are TRBV28 and TRBJ2-3, with TRBD1 as a possible D gene (5 bases). From germline, CDR1 is MDHEN and CDR2 SYDVKM. This CDR3 is 13 amino acids long. V was clipped by 8 bases and J by 9 bases, with 18 bases between them. In DNA, the CDR3 is TGTGCCAGCCTTCCAGAGCCTTCAGGGACGCAGTATTTT. This sequence encodes CASLPEPSGTQYF.

The rearrangement links TRBV19 to TRBJ1-1, with no clear D. The CDR3 sequence is 19 residues long. The V gene lost 3 bases and the J gene lost 11 bases, with 34 bases spanning the gap. Germline V lookup: CDR1 LNHDA, CDR2 SQIVND (reference sequence). The CDR3 protein is CASSIDRTPRNSTHGRAFF. DNA of the CDR3: TGTGCCAGTAGTATCGATCGGACGCCAAGGAACTCGACCCATGGTCGGGCTTTCTTT. The whole variable domain, filled in from reference TRBV19 and TRBJ1-1, reads DGGITQSPKYLFRKEGQNVTLSCEQNLNHDAMYWYRQDPGQGLRLIYYSQIVNDFQKGDIAEGYSVSREKKESFPLTVTSAQKNPTAFYLCASSIDRTPRNSTHGRAFFGQGTRLTVV.

The chain has TRBV7-9 and TRBJ1-1; 7 positions agree with TRBD1. The CDR3 sequence is 18 residues long. Germline lookup yields CDR1 SEHNR and CDR2 FQNEAQ (reference sequence). V lost 5 bases and J lost 0; bases outside the gene matches: 15. The CDR3 reads CASSRGPGTEVMNTEAFF. The CDR3 DNA reads as TGTGCCAGCAGCCGAGGGCCCGGGACAGAGGTTATGAACACTGAAGCTTTCTTT.

This rearrangement joins TRBV5-1 to TRBJ1-3; no clear D. Germline CDR1 SGHRS, CDR2 YFSETQ. The CDR3 sequence is 15 residues long. Trimming took 4 bases from V and 0 from J, leaving 11 bases between them. The CDR3 here is CASSPDGSSGNTIYF. CDR3 sequence (DNA): TGCGCCAGCAGCCCCGATGGCAGCTCTGGAAACACCATATATTTT.

The genes are TRBV19 and TRBJ2-1; D gene unclear. Trimming shortened V by 0 bases and J by 6 bases, and 9 bases separated the two germline ends. CDR1 and CDR2 (germline): LNHDA, SQIVND (reference sequence). CDR3 size: 14 residues. CDR3 in amino acids: CASSIDSASNEQFF. CDR3 DNA: TGTGCCAGTAGTATAGACTCGGCCTCCAATGAGCAGTTCTTC. The complete variable domain, with remaining parts taken from reference TRBV19 and TRBJ2-1, reads DGGITQSPKYLFRKEGQNVTLSCEQNLNHDAMYWYRQDPGQGLRLIYYSQIVNDFQKGDIAEGYSVSREKKESFPLTVTSAQKNPTAFYLCASSIDSASNEQFFGPGTRLTVL.

This clone has only one observation. This sequence joins TRBV27 and TRBJ2-5; no firm D call. This CDR3 spans 13 amino acids. The V end lost 5 bases, the J end lost 2 bases, and 9 bases lay between the germline ends. CDR1 is MNHEY, CDR2 SMNVEV, per germline (reference sequence). In DNA form, the CDR3 reads TGTGCCAGCAGTCCACAAAGACAAGAGACCCAGTACTTC. Translation gives CASSPQRQETQYF.

This clone was counted once. V and J are TRBV5-8 and TRBJ1-2, with D uncertain. The CDR3 sequence is 14 residues long. Germline CDR1 is SGHTS and CDR2 is YDEGEE. V lost 4 bases, J lost 13 bases, and 23 bases lay in between. CDR3 sequence reads: CASSLSPRTVFFTF. The CDR3 DNA is TGTGCCAGCAGCCTTTCACCGAGGACGGTCTTTTTCACCTTC.

This clone was picked up one time. The rearrangement links TRBV30 to TRBJ1-1, with D maybe TRBD1 (5 bases). The germline gives CDR1 GTSNPN, CDR2 SVGIG (reference sequence). V was cut by 7 bases and J by 2 bases, with 17 bases left in between. This CDR3 is 14 amino acids long. The CDR3 is CASATGTDNTEAFF. CDR3 DNA sequence: TGTGCCTCCGCCACCGGGACCGATAACACTGAAGCTTTCTTT.

V is TRBV28 and J is TRBJ2-2, with 7 bases fitting TRBD2. The germline V gene encodes CDR1 MDHEN and CDR2 SYDVKM. J was trimmed by 7 bases and V by 2 bases; bases with no gene match: 7. The CDR3 has 15 amino acids. The CDR3 bases are TGTGCCAGCAGTTTACGGGGGAGGGTCGGCGGGGAGCTGTTTTTT. This encodes CASSLRGRVGGELFF.

The chain joins TRBV7-7 to TRBJ1-3; D ambiguous. The CDR3 spans 14 residues. CDR1 SSHAT and CDR2 FNYEAQ come from the germline V gene (reference sequence). The CDR3: CASADGLSGNTIYF. As DNA, the CDR3 is TGTGCTAGCGCTGACGGGCTCTCTGGAAACACCATATATTTT. The full variable domain, with the rest looked up from reference TRBV7-7 and TRBJ1-3, is GAGVSQSPRYKVTKRGQDVTLRCDPISSHATLYWYQQALGQGPEFLTYFNYEAQPDKSGLPSDRFSAERPEGSISTLTIQRTEQRDSAMYRCASADGLSGNTIYFGEGSWLTVV.

The chain combines TRBV19 with TRBJ2-7; the D is unclear. The CDR3 covers 13 residues. Germline CDR1 and CDR2: LNHDA and SQIVND (reference sequence). Trimming removed 4 bases from V and 4 bases from J, with 11 bases in between. The CDR3 spells CASSSQIFYEQYF. For the CDR3, the DNA is TGTGCCAGTAGTAGCCAGATATTTTACGAGCAGTACTTC. Full variable domain (rest looked up from reference TRBV19 and TRBJ2-7): DGGITQSPKYLFRKEGQNVTLSCEQNLNHDAMYWYRQDPGQGLRLIYYSQIVNDFQKGDIAEGYSVSREKKESFPLTVTSAQKNPTAFYLCASSSQIFYEQYFGPGTRLTVT.

The rearrangement uses TRBV5-5 and TRBJ1-2, with 8 nucleotides matching TRBD1. The ends lost 4 bases at V and 4 bases at J; junction bases unmatched: 9. The CDR3 covers 15 residues. Germline V lookup: CDR1 SGHKS, CDR2 YYEKEE (reference sequence). CDR3 nucleotide sequence: TGTGCCAGCAGCCAGGACAGGGCTCTTGGCTATGGCTACACCTTC. Its protein product is CASSQDRALGYGYTF.

The sample holds a few counts of this clone. This chain connects TRBV29-1 to TRBJ2-1, with 7 nucleotides matching TRBD2. The trim removed 6 bases at V and 3 bases at J, leaving 11 bases unmatched. The CDR3 spans 15 residues. CDR1 and CDR2 from the germline V gene are SQVTM and ANQGSEA. CDR3 in DNA: TGCAGCGTGGGGGGGGAAGTTGGGAACTACAATGAGCAGTTCTTC. Amino acid sequence: CSVGGEVGNYNEQFF.

On this clone: The junction departs from the called germline gene at one end, perhaps through a read error. The CDR3 DNA follows: TGCAGTGCTAGATATAGTTTGCAGATCTTC. Translating it yields CSARYSLQIF. The rearrangement uses TRBV20-1 and TRBJ2-1; no definite D call. CDR1 and CDR2 (germline): DFQATT, SNEGSKA (reference sequence). The CDR3 sequence is 10 residues long.

The chain has TRBV12-2 and TRBJ1-3; no DNA check was done on the table's D call, TRBD1. TRBV12-2 is shown as a pseudogene. This CDR3 comprises 12 residues. The CDR3 is CASRSRLNTIYF. The CDR3 coding sequence is TGTGCAAGTCGCTCCAGGCTCAACACCATATATTTT.

The chain has TRBV9 and TRBJ2-1, with 8 positions matching TRBD2. V lost 2 bases, J lost 5 bases, and 12 bases stayed unmatched. Germline V gene lookup returns CDR1 SGDLS and CDR2 YYNGEE. There are 17 residues in the CDR3. In DNA form, the CDR3 reads TGTGCCAGCAGCGTGGGCGAACACGGGAGGGTGGACAATGAGCAGTTCTTC. It is translated as CASSVGEHGRVDNEQFF.

The V and J genes are TRBV4-3 and TRBJ1-2; 9 nucleotides match TRBD1. J was trimmed by 4 bases and V by 0 bases; bases with no gene match: 9. Germline values: CDR1 LGHNA, CDR2 YSLEER. The CDR3 is 17 amino acids. CDR3 region: CASSQDPMGQGVYGYTF. The CDR3 bases are TGCGCCAGCAGCCAAGACCCCATGGGACAGGGTGTCTATGGCTACACCTTC.

This sequence joins TRBV7-2 and TRBJ2-5; TRBD2 aligns across 15 bases. The CDR3 has 16 amino acids. V lost 1 base to trimming and J lost 8 bases; unmatched junction nucleotides: 5. Germline CDR1 and CDR2: SGHTA and FQGNSA. CDR3 in amino acids: CASSLGGTSGRTTQYF. The CDR3 DNA is TGTGCCAGCAGCTTAGGAGGGACTAGCGGGAGGACCACCCAGTACTTC.